The present TCR beta chain was sequenced within a study of blood T cell repertoires in COVID-19. Turning to the study itself: The United States, Italy and Spain provided the acute and convalescent COVID-19 samples. PBMCs, B-cell-depleted T cells, or T cells were the source of the cDNA or gDNA that made up the material.

How the authors handled the data: Estimates of nucleated cell counts were drawn from the amplification of reference gene primers. TCRdb keeps only in-frame clones here, not all; method: immunoSEQ multiplex PCR. The V and J calls and clone size come from that table; D and trimming were worked out from the DNA. The data show over 200,000 clones, about 87% seen once. The CDR3 is 15 amino acids. Germline V gives CDR1 SQVTM, CDR2 ANQGSEA. Germline trimming cut 7 bases from V and 7 bases from J; bases unmatched to any gene: 10. The receptor comes from a man in his fifties or sixties who had recovered from COVID-19. Source material: peripheral blood. The chain uses TRBV29-1 and TRBJ2-5; 15 positions agree with TRBD2. CDR3 sequence: CSARLPGLAGGTQYF. As DNA, the CDR3 is TGCAGCGCCCGCTTGCCGGGACTAGCGGGGGGGACCCAGTACTTC.